The rows below give T cell receptor beta chains drawn from one sample of a study of blood T cell repertoires in COVID-19. TCRdb keeps only in-frame clones here, not all; method: immunoSEQ multiplex PCR. This sample has more than 250,000 clones; approximately 90% occur once, and the top ten carry 6% to 8%. The specimen was peripheral blood. The receptor source for this set is a woman aged 45 to 65 with COVID-19, enrolled during active disease. Both conserved end residues are part of each CDR3. D genes are given only for firm matches. Only part of the rows carry a size: once, few, many, or a class if the clone is expanded.

cdr3_length | clone_size | j_call | d_call | v_call | cdr3_nt | cdr3_aa
16 | NA | TRBJ2-2 | TRBD1 | TRBV6-6 | TGTGCCAGCAGTTACCAGGGACAGGTTCGGACCGGGGAGCTGTTTTTT | CASSYQGQVRTGELFF
14 | NA | TRBJ2-7 | TRBD2 | TRBV5-1 | TGCGCCAGCCGCGGACTAGCGGGAAACTACGAGCAGTACTTC | CASRGLAGNYEQYF
14 | NA | TRBJ2-2 | NA | TRBV30 | TGTGCCTGGAGCAACAGGGTAGGGGCCGGGGAGCTGTTTTTT | CAWSNRVGAGELFF
16 | few | TRBJ1-4 | NA | TRBV6-2/TRBV6-3 | TGTGCCAGCAGTTACTCGCTCACAGCAACTAATGAAAAACTGTTTTTT | CASSYSLTATNEKLFF
15 | once | TRBJ1-4 | NA | TRBV7-7 | TGTGCTAGCAGCCCCGGCGGGGGGTCTAATGAAAAACTGTTTTTT | CASSPGGGSNEKLFF
16 | NA | TRBJ1-5 | NA | TRBV21-1 | TGTGCCAGCAGCAAAGTTCCGGGACAGGGATGTCAGCCCCAGCATTTT | CASSKVPGQGCQPQHF
16 | few | TRBJ2-7 | TRBD2 | TRBV5-1 | TGCGCCAGCAGCCCTTTGCTAGCGGGAGGGCCCTACGAGCAGTACTTC | CASSPLLAGGPYEQYF
17 | NA | TRBJ2-1 | NA | TRBV9 | TGTGCCAGCAGCAAGCGGGCCTCACACAGCTCCTACAATGAGCAGTTCTTC | CASSKRASHSSYNEQFF
17 | NA | TRBJ2-7 | TRBD2 | TRBV27 | TGTGCCAGCAGTTTATCCCCTTTCAGCGGGGGCCTCTACGAGCAGTACTTC | CASSLSPFSGGLYEQYF
16 | NA | TRBJ2-4 | TRBD1 | TRBV7-2 | TGTGCCAGCAGCTTAGCGCAGGGGGTAGCCAAAAACATTCAGTACTTC | CASSLAQGVAKNIQYF
14 | NA | TRBJ1-1 | TRBD1 | TRBV5-4 | TGTGCCAGCAGCTCCCAGACAGGGTTAACTGAAGCTTTCTTT | CASSSQTGLTEAFF
13 | NA | TRBJ2-5 | NA | TRBV2 | TGTGCCAGCAGTGAGAACTACCGAGAGACCCAGTACTTC | CASSENYRETQYF
17 | NA | TRBJ2-5 | TRBD2 | TRBV6-2/TRBV6-3 | TGTGCCAGCAGTTACGGGGGTAGCGGGAGTGTAGTAGAGACCCAGTACTTC | CASSYGGSGSVVETQYF
16 | NA | TRBJ1-3 | NA | TRBV11-2 | TGTGCCAGCAGCCCTAACAGGCAGTTGAGGGGAAACACCATATATTTT | CASSPNRQLRGNTIYF
15 | NA | TRBJ1-2 | NA | TRBV24-1 | TGTGCCACCAGTGATTCCTCCGTTAGCCGGGATGGCTACACCTTC | CATSDSSVSRDGYTF
15 | NA | TRBJ2-1 | TRBD2 | TRBV5-1 | TGCGCCAGCGGAGCGGGGGGTGAAGACTACAATGAGCAGTTCTTC | CASGAGGEDYNEQFF
13 | NA | TRBJ2-3 | TRBD1 | TRBV24-1 | TGTGCCACCGGGACAGGGGGGAGAGATACGCAGTATTTT | CATGTGGRDTQYF
14 | NA | TRBJ2-7 | NA | TRBV6-5 | TGTGCCAGCAGCCACAGGCTTTTCCCTACCGAGCAGTACTTC | CASSHRLFPTEQYF
15 | NA | TRBJ2-1 | TRBD2 | TRBV19 | TGTGCCAGTAGTAGGACTAGCGGGAGTTATAATGAGCAGTTCTTC | CASSRTSGSYNEQFF
13 | once | TRBJ1-1 | TRBD1 | TRBV5-8 | TGTGCCAGCAGCCGGACAGGGGGGGCTGAAGCTTTCTTT | CASSRTGGAEAFF
12 | NA | TRBJ1-1 | NA | TRBV6-5 | TGTGCCAGCAGGTTCCTTTTAACTGAAGCTTTCTTT | CASRFLLTEAFF
13 | NA | TRBJ2-2 | NA | TRBV30 | TGTGCCTGGAGGGGAGGGAACACCGGGGAGCTGTTTTTT | CAWRGGNTGELFF
13 | NA | TRBJ1-2 | NA | TRBV4-3 | TGCGCCAGCAGCCAGGATGGAGCCTATGGCTACACCTTC | CASSQDGAYGYTF
13 | NA | TRBJ1-5 | NA | TRBV12-3/TRBV12-4 | TGTGCCAGCAGTTACGGGGGATCCGGGCCCCAGCATTTT | CASSYGGSGPQHF
14 | NA | TRBJ2-5 | NA | TRBV5-1 | TGCGCCAGCAGCTTGGGACAGCAAAAAGAGACCCAGTACTTC | CASSLGQQKETQYF
13 | NA | TRBJ2-7 | TRBD2 | TRBV19 | TGTGCCAGTGCACTAGCGGGGGCCTACGAGCAGTACTTC | CASALAGAYEQYF
14 | NA | TRBJ1-1 | NA | TRBV7-2 | TGTGCCAGCAGCTTAGCGGCGCGCGGAACTGAAGCTTTCTTT | CASSLAARGTEAFF
12 | NA | TRBJ2-3 | NA | TRBV7-8 | TGTGCCAGCAGCCCAAACACAGATACGCAGTATTTT | CASSPNTDTQYF
15 | NA | TRBJ1-2 | TRBD1 | TRBV27 | TGTGCCAGCAGTACCCGAACAGGGGGTAACTATGGCTACACCTTC | CASSTRTGGNYGYTF